These 9 T cell receptor beta chains were all obtained from the same sample, sequenced in a study of T cell responses to AZD1222 COVID-19 vaccine. Data came from immunoSEQ multiplex PCR; TCRdb stores just in-frame clones and leaves some out. The data show 95,000 to 150,000 clones, roughly nine tenths seen once. Specimen: peripheral blood, collected on day 0 of AZD1222 vaccination. The receptors were sampled from an adult in good health.

The genes are TRBV28 and TRBJ1-3; D might be TRBD1 (5 bases). The CDR3 extends over 15 amino acids. Per germline, CDR1 MDHEN and CDR2 SYDVKM. V gave up 4 bases and J gave up 6 bases, with 16 bases separating them. CDR3 in DNA: TGTGCCAGCAGTTCCCCGGGACTGCCCTTAAACACCATATATTTT. The encoded protein is CASSSPGLPLNTIYF.

CDR3 DNA sequence: TGTGCCAGCCGTCCGCAGGCTCGGGGCAACACTGAAGCTTTCTTT. The encoded protein is CASRPQARGNTEAFF. The rearrangement links TRBV19 to TRBJ1-1; a possible D gene is TRBD1 (5 bases). This CDR3 region has 15 residues. V dropped 9 bases and J dropped 2 bases, with 19 bases sitting between them. CDR1 and CDR2 from the germline V gene are LNHDA and SQIVND (reference sequence).

The count of this clone is one. The rearrangement links TRBV5-4 to TRBJ1-1, with unresolved D. Germline CDR1 reads SGHNT; CDR2 reads YYREEE (reference sequence). The CDR3 runs to 15 residues. V was shortened by 5 bases and J by 3 bases, with 17 bases between the two germline ends. The CDR3 nucleotides read TGTGCCAGCAGGAAGGCGGGGAACGGGTACACTGAAGCTTTCTTT. Its translation: CASRKAGNGYTEAFF.

This clone was recorded only once. The CDR3 DNA reads TGTGCCACCAGTGATTGGAGGGGGAGTGAGGACGAGCAGTACTTC. Amino acid sequence: CATSDWRGSEDEQYF. V is TRBV24-1 and J is TRBJ2-7; the D call may be TRBD1 or TRBD2 (6 bases each). Per the germline V gene, CDR1 is KGHDR and CDR2 is SFDVKD. Trimming removed 2 bases at V and 5 bases at J, with 15 bases between. There are 15 residues in the CDR3.

V is TRBV11-2 and J is TRBJ2-3; 7 bases fit TRBD2. The CDR3 extends over 15 amino acids. The V and J ends lost 2 bases and 2 bases, in that order; junction bases with no gene match: 4. Germline assignment: CDR1 SGHAT and CDR2 FQNNGV. The CDR3 DNA reads TGTGCCAGCAGCTTAAGCGGGGCAAACACAGATACGCAGTATTTT. The encoded protein is CASSLSGANTDTQYF.

V is TRBV7-9 and J is TRBJ1-4; D is ambiguous. This CDR3 contains 13 residues. V dropped 3 bases and J dropped 8 bases, with 10 bases sitting between them. Looked up from germline, CDR1 is SEHNR and CDR2 is FQNEAQ (reference sequence). The chain's CDR3 is CASSLGKGEKLFF. CDR3 nucleotide sequence: TGTGCCAGCAGCTTGGGGAAAGGAGAAAAACTGTTTTTT.

Comment on this clone: At one end the junction does not follow the germline gene, possibly because of a read error. This rearrangement joins TRBV28 to TRBJ1-2, with 8 bases that match TRBD1. The CDR3 loop spans 15 amino acids. From germline, CDR1 is MDHEN and CDR2 SYDVKM. The CDR3 region has the DNA TGTGCCAGCAGTGGCCGGGGACAGGACCTCTATAGCTACACCTTC. It translates to CASSGRGQDLYSYTF.

The rearrangement uses TRBV7-8 and TRBJ1-2, with 9 positions matching TRBD1. This CDR3 has 14 residues. The ends lost 5 bases at V and 8 bases at J; junction bases unmatched: 9. Per germline, CDR1 SGHVS and CDR2 FQNEAQ. CDR3 protein: CASSPGQGQRGYTF. In nucleotides, the CDR3 is TGTGCCAGCAGCCCCGGACAGGGGCAACGGGGCTACACCTTC.

J is TRBJ1-3 and V is TRBV6-5; unclear D gene. The CDR3 totals 12 residues. The germline V gene has CDR1 MNHEY and CDR2 SVGAGI. The CDR3 DNA is TGTGCAGGGAGGGACTCTGGAAACACCATATATTTT. It codes for CAGRDSGNTIYF.